A selection of T cell receptor beta chains follows, all from one sample in a study of blood T cells in healthy people across ages. In TCRdb, the 5' RACE reads were re-called with MiXCR into one record per CDR3 protein. Counted here are 650,000 to 900,000 distinct CDR3 sequences, approximately 65% occurring once; the ten biggest clones make up roughly a quarter. The sequencing sample was made of blood. The receptors derive from a man aged 30 to 39 in good health. CDR3s include the opening cysteine and the closing phenylalanine or tryptophan. The D gene is left open where the match is weak. Clone size is stated in some rows and not others, as once, few, many or a class when expanded.

CDR3 length: 15
D gene: -
J gene: TRBJ2-7
clone size: -
V gene: TRBV6-2/TRBV6-3
CDR3 DNA: TGTGCCAGCAGCGACCTACGAGACAGCTTCTACGAGCAGTACTTC
CDR3 protein: CASSDLRDSFYEQYF

CDR3 length: 14
D gene: -
J gene: TRBJ1-4
clone size: -
V gene: TRBV7-2
CDR3 DNA: TGTGCCAGCAGCTTACAACGGTCTAATGAAAAACTGTTTTTT
CDR3 protein: CASSLQRSNEKLFF

CDR3 length: 11
D gene: -
J gene: TRBJ1-2
clone size: once
V gene: TRBV28
CDR3 DNA: TGTGCCAGCATAGGACGCTATGGCTACACCTTC
CDR3 protein: CASIGRYGYTF

CDR3 length: 14
D gene: TRBD1
J gene: TRBJ2-7
clone size: -
V gene: TRBV20-1
CDR3 DNA: TGCAGTGCTAGTAGCGGGACAGGGGGCAACGAGCAGTACTTC
CDR3 protein: CSASSGTGGNEQYF

CDR3 length: 16
D gene: TRBD1
J gene: TRBJ1-2
clone size: few
V gene: TRBV4-2
CDR3 DNA: TGTGCCAGCAGCCAAGGGGGACAGGGAATATTCTATGGCTACACCTTC
CDR3 protein: CASSQGGQGIFYGYTF

CDR3 length: 15
D gene: -
J gene: TRBJ2-4
clone size: -
V gene: TRBV7-2
CDR3 DNA: TGTGCCAGCAGCTTTCTAGGGGGATTCAAAAACATTCAGTACTTC
CDR3 protein: CASSFLGGFKNIQYF

CDR3 length: 13
D gene: TRBD2
J gene: TRBJ2-5
clone size: -
V gene: TRBV7-7
CDR3 DNA: TGTGCCAGCAGGATAGCGGGGGAAGAGACCCAGTACTTC
CDR3 protein: CASRIAGEETQYF

CDR3 length: 17
D gene: -
J gene: TRBJ2-3
clone size: -
V gene: TRBV4-3
CDR3 DNA: TGCGCCAGCAGCCAAGAATCGGCCCAGCGGAGCACAGATACGCAGTATTTT
CDR3 protein: CASSQESAQRSTDTQYF

CDR3 length: 13
D gene: -
J gene: TRBJ1-2
clone size: -
V gene: TRBV7-6
CDR3 DNA: TGTGCCAGCAGCTTATCAGCTAACTATGGCTACACCTTC
CDR3 protein: CASSLSANYGYTF

CDR3 length: 14
D gene: -
J gene: TRBJ1-2
clone size: few
V gene: TRBV15
CDR3 DNA: TGTGCCACCAGCAGAGATAGGACGGAAAAAGGCTACACCTTC
CDR3 protein: CATSRDRTEKGYTF

CDR3 length: 17
D gene: TRBD1
J gene: TRBJ1-6
clone size: -
V gene: TRBV12-3/TRBV12-4
CDR3 DNA: TGTGCCAGCACCCGGGAGGCGGGACAGGGGTGGGGGTCACCCCTCCACTTT
CDR3 protein: CASTREAGQGWGSPLHF

CDR3 length: 19
D gene: -
J gene: TRBJ1-1
clone size: -
V gene: TRBV5-1
CDR3 DNA: TGCGCCAGCAGCTTGGGCTGGGGGCCCCCGGACGGAAAGAACACTGAAGCTTTCTTT
CDR3 protein: CASSLGWGPPDGKNTEAFF

CDR3 length: 17
D gene: TRBD2
J gene: TRBJ2-1
clone size: -
V gene: TRBV20-1
CDR3 DNA: TGCAGTGCTAGAGACCTGGAGACGGGGGGGCCGTACAATGAGCAGTTCTTC
CDR3 protein: CSARDLETGGPYNEQFF

CDR3 length: 16
D gene: -
J gene: TRBJ1-5
clone size: -
V gene: TRBV2
CDR3 DNA: TGTGCCAGCAGTGAAGGGGCGGCATATAGCAATCAGCCCCAGCATTTT
CDR3 protein: CASSEGAAYSNQPQHF

CDR3 length: 13
D gene: -
J gene: TRBJ2-7
clone size: once
V gene: TRBV28
CDR3 DNA: TGTGCCAGCAGGGATGGACAGCACTACGAGCAGTACTTC
CDR3 protein: CASRDGQHYEQYF

CDR3 length: 12
D gene: -
J gene: TRBJ1-1
clone size: -
V gene: TRBV15
CDR3 DNA: TGTGCTACTCGCAGGGATGCCACTGAAGCTTTCTTT
CDR3 protein: CATRRDATEAFF

CDR3 length: 9
D gene: -
J gene: TRBJ2-5
clone size: -
V gene: TRBV20-1
CDR3 DNA: TGCAGTGCCTTAGGGGCCCAGTACTTC
CDR3 protein: CSALGAQYF

CDR3 length: 16
D gene: TRBD1
J gene: TRBJ2-7
clone size: -
V gene: TRBV7-2
CDR3 DNA: TGTGCCAGCAGCTCGACAGGGGGCACCGCTTCCTACGAGCAGTACTTC
CDR3 protein: CASSSTGGTASYEQYF

CDR3 length: 14
D gene: -
J gene: TRBJ1-1
clone size: -
V gene: TRBV7-8
CDR3 DNA: TGTGCCAGCAGCTTAGTCCAGGGGTACACTGAGGCTTTCTTT
CDR3 protein: CASSLVQGYTEAFF

CDR3 length: 16
D gene: TRBD1
J gene: TRBJ1-4
clone size: -
V gene: TRBV7-9
CDR3 DNA: TGTGCCAGCAGCTTAGCGCTAGGGACAGCTAATGAAAAACTGTTTTTT
CDR3 protein: CASSLALGTANEKLFF